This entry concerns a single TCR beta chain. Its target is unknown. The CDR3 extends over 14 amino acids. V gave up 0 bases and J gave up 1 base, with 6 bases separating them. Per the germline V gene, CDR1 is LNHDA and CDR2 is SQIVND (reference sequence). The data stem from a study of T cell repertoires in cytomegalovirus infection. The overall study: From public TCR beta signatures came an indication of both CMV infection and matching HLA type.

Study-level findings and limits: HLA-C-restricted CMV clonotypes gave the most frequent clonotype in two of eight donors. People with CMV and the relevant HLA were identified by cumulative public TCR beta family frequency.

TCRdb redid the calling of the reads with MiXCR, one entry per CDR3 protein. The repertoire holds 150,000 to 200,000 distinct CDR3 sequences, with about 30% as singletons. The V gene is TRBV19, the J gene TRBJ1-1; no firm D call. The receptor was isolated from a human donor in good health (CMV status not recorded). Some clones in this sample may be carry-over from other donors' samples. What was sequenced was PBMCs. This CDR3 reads CASSIDQGNTEAFF. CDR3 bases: TGTGCCAGTAGTATAGATCAAGGGAACACTGAAGCTTTCTTT.